Listed below are T cell receptor beta chains from one sample, sequenced in a study of blood T cell repertoires in COVID-19. TCRdb's table, derived via immunoSEQ multiplex PCR, lists solely in-frame clones and lacks some. The table includes around 200,000 clones, 70% to 90% detected once. The material sequenced was PBMCs or T cells enriched from blood (not recorded which). These receptors originate from a woman in her forties or fifties in a cohort exposed to, infected with or recovered from COVID-19 (not recorded which). CDR3s include the opening cysteine and the closing phenylalanine or tryptophan. Fields, in order: D gene, J gene, V gene, clone size, CDR3 DNA, CDR3 protein. D genes are given only for firm matches. Clone size appears in some rows only: once, few, many, or a class for an expanded clone.

.,TRBJ1-5,TRBV30,few,TGTGCCTGGAGTCCCCCGGTTATTTCCAATCAGCCCCAGCATTTT,CAWSPPVISNQPQHF
.,TRBJ2-1,TRBV2,.,TGTGCCAGCGCCCCGGGATCCCTCAATGAGCAGTTCTTC,CASAPGSLNEQFF
.,TRBJ1-4,TRBV20-1,once,TGCAGTGCTCCTACTCTGGAAAAACTGTTTTTT,CSAPTLEKLFF
TRBD1,TRBJ2-7,TRBV18,.,TGTGCCAGCTCATCCCTACGGGACAGAGGCTCCTACGAGCAGTACTTC,CASSSLRDRGSYEQYF
.,TRBJ2-7,TRBV12-3/TRBV12-4,.,TGTGCCAGCAGTTTCAGGGGCGAGCAGTACTTC,CASSFRGEQYF
.,TRBJ2-7,TRBV7-9,once,TGTGCCAGCAGCTTCGGTAGCGAGCAGTACTTC,CASSFGSEQYF
.,TRBJ1-6,TRBV6-1,.,TGTGCCAGCAGTGAAACGGGGATAGAAAATTCACCCCTCCACTTT,CASSETGIENSPLHF
.,TRBJ1-5,TRBV19,.,TGTGCCAGTACCCCTCTACCCGCAACTTCCAATCAGCCCCAGCATTTT,CASTPLPATSNQPQHF
.,TRBJ2-7,TRBV28,.,TGTGCCAGCAGAGGGGGGGTGTTCACCTACGAGCAGTACTTC,CASRGGVFTYEQYF
.,TRBJ1-1,TRBV27,.,TGTGCCAGCAGTTTAATGCAGGGGAGTGAAGCTTTCTTT,CASSLMQGSEAFF
.,TRBJ1-1,TRBV6-2/TRBV6-3,few,TGTGCCAGCACCCCCGGGGGAGAGTACACTGAAGCTTTCTTT,CASTPGGEYTEAFF
TRBD1,TRBJ1-2,TRBV4-1,few,TGCGCCAGCAGCCATATTATAGAGGGGGCGAACTATGGCTACACCTTC,CASSHIIEGANYGYTF
.,TRBJ1-1,TRBV5-5,few,TGTGCCAGCAGCCCCCGGGGGGGGCTGATGAACACTGAAGCTTTCTTT,CASSPRGGLMNTEAFF
.,TRBJ2-2,TRBV7-8,.,TGTGCCAGCAGCTTAGTCGGAGCGGTGGGCACCGGGGAGCTGTTTTTT,CASSLVGAVGTGELFF
.,TRBJ2-3,TRBV4-3,.,TGCGCCAGCAGCCAGGGGGGGCGCGACGAAGATACGCAGTATTTT,CASSQGGRDEDTQYF
.,TRBJ1-6,TRBV28,once,TGTGCCAGCAGTTCTTCCCTTGGGAGTTCACCCCTCCACTTT,CASSSSLGSSPLHF
.,TRBJ1-3,TRBV5-5,.,TGTGCCAGCAGCTTAAGAGGGAGCTCTGGAAACACCATATATTTT,CASSLRGSSGNTIYF
.,TRBJ1-5,TRBV7-9,few,TGTGCCAGCAGCTTCGGGGATCAGCCCCAGCATTTT,CASSFGDQPQHF
TRBD2,TRBJ2-5,TRBV5-4,.,TGTGCCAGCAGCTTGGCCCGGCCCAGCGGGGTCCGTGGAGAGACCCAGTACTTC,CASSLARPSGVRGETQYF
.,TRBJ1-6,TRBV25-1,.,TGTGCCAGCAGTGATATGGGCGCAGCACCCCTCCACTTT,CASSDMGAAPLHF
.,TRBJ1-2,TRBV12-5,few,TGTGCTAGTGGTTTGGTACTTCACTATGGCTACACCTTC,CASGLVLHYGYTF
.,TRBJ1-1,TRBV11-3,.,TGTGCCAGCAGCTTAGGCCGGGACACTGAAGCTTTCTTT,CASSLGRDTEAFF
.,TRBJ2-3,TRBV6-1,.,TGTGCCAGCAGTGAAGTCCCCGCTGGGGGGTGGACAGATACGCAGTATTTT,CASSEVPAGGWTDTQYF
TRBD1,TRBJ1-5,TRBV19,few,TGTGCCAGTACAAACAGGGGTGCGCGCAATCAGCCCCAGCATTTT,CASTNRGARNQPQHF
.,TRBJ1-1,TRBV2,.,TGTGCCAGCCACGCTCTTGGAGGAATGAACACTGAAGCTTTCTTT,CASHALGGMNTEAFF